These T cell receptor beta chains were read from a single sample in a study of blood T cell repertoires in COVID-19. Sequencing used immunoSEQ multiplex PCR; TCRdb keeps in-frame clones, though not all of them. In the table there are fewer than 350,000 clones, around nine tenths of which are singletons. The sequencing input was PBMCs or T cells enriched from blood (not recorded which). The origin of the receptors is a woman aged 40 to 55 who had recovered from COVID-19. Each CDR3 is given with its conserved first and last residue. Fields, in order: D gene, V gene, J gene, CDR3 protein. D genes are given only for firm matches.

TRBD1	TRBV5-1	TRBJ2-5	CASSSGTGTGETQYF
TRBD2	TRBV2	TRBJ2-2	CASNREGWTGELFF
-	TRBV11-3	TRBJ1-1	CASSPQGLNTEAFF
TRBD2	TRBV4-3	TRBJ2-3	CASSPDPGAGAHTQYF
-	TRBV18	TRBJ2-2	CASSPGTKNTGELFF
TRBD2	TRBV4-2	TRBJ2-2	CASSPGLAGGLPLRGTGELFF
-	TRBV18	TRBJ2-1	CASSTNPGDEQFF
TRBD1	TRBV10-3	TRBJ2-7	CAISTGEGNEQYF
TRBD1	TRBV19	TRBJ2-7	CASSKDRAGEQYF
TRBD2	TRBV12-3/TRBV12-4	TRBJ2-1	CASSWEGPNEQFF
TRBD1	TRBV5-4	TRBJ2-2	CASSAGTVNTGELFF
-	TRBV5-4	TRBJ1-1	CASSLGRVEAFF
TRBD1	TRBV15	TRBJ2-1	CATNQDRDNNEQFF
TRBD1	TRBV7-3	TRBJ2-3	CASSTGGVGTDTQYF
-	TRBV28	TRBJ1-2	CASSLPTGIYGYTF
TRBD1	TRBV9	TRBJ1-2	CASSGQGAVYGYTF
-	TRBV11-3	TRBJ1-2	CASSLEREGIYGYTF
-	TRBV9	TRBJ2-4	CASSVEGKGIQYF
TRBD2	TRBV5-1	TRBJ2-5	CASSLGASGTQETQYF
-	TRBV28	TRBJ1-1	CASTNRGRAFF
-	TRBV18	TRBJ1-5	CASSQQGSNQPQHF
-	TRBV19	TRBJ1-6	CASSIGPSRYNSPLHF
TRBD2	TRBV4-2	TRBJ2-1	CASSLGLAAYNEQFF
TRBD2	TRBV6-2/TRBV6-3	TRBJ2-7	CASSWTSSETPYF
TRBD1	TRBV6-5	TRBJ2-7	CASRQGQDYEQYF
-	TRBV7-2	TRBJ1-1	CASSPRFRGGGEAFF
TRBD1	TRBV3-1/TRBV3-2	TRBJ2-5	CASGQGPQETQYF
TRBD2	TRBV7-2	TRBJ2-1	CASSLLSAGGSREQFF
-	TRBV7-2	TRBJ2-7	CASSLTPDRSYEQYF
-	TRBV2	TRBJ2-7	CASSTPPVVEQYF
-	TRBV29-1	TRBJ2-1	CSVDITSSYNEQFF